This is a list of T cell receptor beta chains from one sample in a study of blood T cell repertoires in COVID-19. Method: immunoSEQ multiplex PCR; TCRdb's copy keeps in-frame clones and lacks some. Among hundreds of thousands of clones listed, 70% to 90% were seen once. What was sequenced was peripheral blood. The receptors were gathered from a human donor in a cohort sampled during active COVID-19. Each CDR3 is given with its conserved first and last residue.

V: TRBV27; J: TRBJ2-3; CDR3: CASRPTDRGWADTQYF
V: TRBV2; J: TRBJ1-2; CDR3: CASTSALDRIDGYTF
V: TRBV7-3; J: TRBJ1-4; CDR3: CASSQGVNSELFF
V: TRBV30; J: TRBJ1-1; CDR3: CAWSVSPGGTEAFF
V: TRBV27; J: TRBJ2-5; CDR3: CASSLSPPTGGQETQYF
V: TRBV19; J: TRBJ1-1; CDR3: CASSIRQYTEAFF
V: TRBV9; J: TRBJ1-2; CDR3: CASAFLHRGQGYGYTF
V: TRBV30; J: TRBJ1-6; CDR3: CAWSVRGLSSYNSPLHF
V: TRBV5-1; J: TRBJ2-7; CDR3: CASRPGLGYEQYF
V: TRBV11-3; J: TRBJ2-5; CDR3: CASSRDPRGETQYF
V: TRBV27; J: TRBJ1-2; CDR3: CASSSTGIYGYTF
V: TRBV12-3/TRBV12-4; J: TRBJ1-1; CDR3: CASSFGPGTEAFF
V: TRBV9; J: TRBJ2-3; CDR3: CASSVGTSGVTDTQYF
V: TRBV7-9; J: TRBJ1-1; CDR3: CASSSGGTEAFF
V: TRBV7-8; J: TRBJ1-1; CDR3: CASSLTLGATEAFF
V: TRBV18; J: TRBJ1-1; CDR3: CASSLSGKDRGTEAFF
V: TRBV5-6; J: TRBJ2-3; CDR3: CASSLVRGPSTDTQYF
V: TRBV2; J: TRBJ2-5; CDR3: CASTGTSGGDQETQYF
V: TRBV7-9; J: TRBJ1-5; CDR3: CASSQGTGDSNQPQHF
V: TRBV11-2; J: TRBJ1-2; CDR3: CASSYRDRGNYGYTF
V: TRBV5-3; J: TRBJ1-2; CDR3: CARSFSWTNFYGYTF
V: TRBV7-9; J: TRBJ1-5; CDR3: CASSSQTGFDNQPQHF
V: TRBV10-2; J: TRBJ1-2; CDR3: CASSEGAGYGYTF
V: TRBV29-1; J: TRBJ1-2; CDR3: CSVGEPPGHVEINYGYTF
V: TRBV27; J: TRBJ2-7; CDR3: CASSFTRTAPSYEQYF
V: TRBV24-1; J: TRBJ1-2; CDR3: CATSDYFGYTF
V: TRBV19; J: TRBJ1-4; CDR3: CASSISIATNEKLFF
V: TRBV6-4; J: TRBJ2-1; CDR3: CASSASFSYNEQFF
V: TRBV7-9; J: TRBJ1-1; CDR3: CASSPGWSFNTEAFF
V: TRBV5-6; J: TRBJ1-2; CDR3: CASSLVAGGIYGYTF
V: TRBV9; J: TRBJ2-7; CDR3: CASSVATGSYEQYF
V: TRBV5-1; J: TRBJ1-1; CDR3: CASSLVRLRDGTEAFF
V: TRBV2; J: TRBJ1-1; CDR3: CASSVQGWDTEAFF
V: TRBV7-6; J: TRBJ1-2; CDR3: CASSLGVGDPSYGYTF
V: TRBV9; J: TRBJ2-3; CDR3: CASSVGTSEFTDTQYF
V: TRBV5-4; J: TRBJ2-1; CDR3: CASSSGQEGEQFF
V: TRBV4-1; J: TRBJ2-2; CDR3: CASSQALAGGPSGELFF
V: TRBV5-1; J: TRBJ2-2; CDR3: CASSLGQGDNTGELFF